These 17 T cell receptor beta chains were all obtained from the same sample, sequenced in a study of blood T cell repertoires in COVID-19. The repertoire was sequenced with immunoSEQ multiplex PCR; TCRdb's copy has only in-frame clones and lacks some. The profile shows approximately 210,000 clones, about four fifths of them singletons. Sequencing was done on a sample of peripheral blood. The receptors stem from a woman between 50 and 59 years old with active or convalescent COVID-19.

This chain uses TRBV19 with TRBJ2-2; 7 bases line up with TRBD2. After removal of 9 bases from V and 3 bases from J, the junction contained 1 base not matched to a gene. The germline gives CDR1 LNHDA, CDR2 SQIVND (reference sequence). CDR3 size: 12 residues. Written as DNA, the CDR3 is TGTGCCAGCAGCGGGGACACCGGGGAGCTGTTTTTT. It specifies CASSGDTGELFF.

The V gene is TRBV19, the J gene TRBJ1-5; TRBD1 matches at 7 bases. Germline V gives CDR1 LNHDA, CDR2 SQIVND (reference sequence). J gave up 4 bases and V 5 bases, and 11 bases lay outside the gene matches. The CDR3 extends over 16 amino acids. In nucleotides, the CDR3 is TGTGCCAGTAGTCTGATAGGGCAGGGGGTAAATCAGCCCCAGCATTTT. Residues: CASSLIGQGVNQPQHF.

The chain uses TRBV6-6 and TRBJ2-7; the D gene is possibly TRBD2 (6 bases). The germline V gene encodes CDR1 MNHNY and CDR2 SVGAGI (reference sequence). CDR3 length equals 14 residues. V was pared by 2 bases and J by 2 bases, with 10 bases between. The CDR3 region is CASSYGTSTYEQYV. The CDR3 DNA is TGTGCCAGCAGTTACGGGACTTCAACCTACGAGCAGTACGTC.

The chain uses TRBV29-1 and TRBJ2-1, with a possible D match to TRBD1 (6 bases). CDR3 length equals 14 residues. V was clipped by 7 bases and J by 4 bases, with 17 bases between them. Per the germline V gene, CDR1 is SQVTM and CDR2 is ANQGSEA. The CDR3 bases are TGCAGCGCCGAGGGTACAGGGACGTACAATGAGCAGTTCTTC. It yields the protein CSAEGTGTYNEQFF.

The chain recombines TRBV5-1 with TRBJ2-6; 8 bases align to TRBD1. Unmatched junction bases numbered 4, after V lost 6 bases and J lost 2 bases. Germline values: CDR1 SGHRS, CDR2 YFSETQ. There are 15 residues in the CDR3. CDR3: CASKKTGAGANVLTF. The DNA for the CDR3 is TGCGCCAGCAAGAAGACAGGGGCTGGGGCCAACGTCCTGACTTTC.

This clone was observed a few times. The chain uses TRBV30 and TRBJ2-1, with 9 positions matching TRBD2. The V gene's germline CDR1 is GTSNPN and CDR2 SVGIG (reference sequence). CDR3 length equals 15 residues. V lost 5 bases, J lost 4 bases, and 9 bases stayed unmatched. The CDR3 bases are TGTGCCTGGGAGTTTGATCTAGCGGGATACAATGAGCAGTTCTTC. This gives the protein CAWEFDLAGYNEQFF.

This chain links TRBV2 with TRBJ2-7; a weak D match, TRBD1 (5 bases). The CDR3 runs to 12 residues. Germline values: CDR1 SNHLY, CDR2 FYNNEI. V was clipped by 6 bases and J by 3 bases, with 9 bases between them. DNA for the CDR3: TGTGCCAGCAGGTTAGACAGCTACGAGCAGTACTTC. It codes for CASRLDSYEQYF.

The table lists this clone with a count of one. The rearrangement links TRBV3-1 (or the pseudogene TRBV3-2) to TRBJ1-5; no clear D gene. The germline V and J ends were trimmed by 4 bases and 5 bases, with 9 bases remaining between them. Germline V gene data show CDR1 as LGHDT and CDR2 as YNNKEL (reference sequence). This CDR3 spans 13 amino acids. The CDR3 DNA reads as TGTGCCAGCAGCCCCTCGCGGGATCAGCCCCAGCATTTT. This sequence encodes CASSPSRDQPQHF.

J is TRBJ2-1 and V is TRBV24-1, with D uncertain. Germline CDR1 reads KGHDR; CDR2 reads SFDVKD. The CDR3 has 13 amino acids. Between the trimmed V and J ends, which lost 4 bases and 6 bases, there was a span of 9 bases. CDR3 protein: CATSDLSPNEQFF. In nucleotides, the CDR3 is TGTGCCACCAGTGACCTCTCCCCCAATGAGCAGTTCTTC.

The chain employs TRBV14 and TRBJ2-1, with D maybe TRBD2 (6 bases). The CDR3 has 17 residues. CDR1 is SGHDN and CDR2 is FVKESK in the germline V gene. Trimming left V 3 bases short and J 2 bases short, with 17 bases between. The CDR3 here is CASSHRGAAGPYNEQFF. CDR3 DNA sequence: TGTGCCAGCAGCCACAGAGGCGCGGCGGGACCCTACAATGAGCAGTTCTTC.

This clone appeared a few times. CDR3 loop: CASTARDRTGELFF. The CDR3 bases are TGTGCCAGCACCGCCCGGGACAGGACCGGGGAGCTGTTTTTT. The chain recombines TRBV25-1 with TRBJ2-2; 8 bases are shared with TRBD1. Losses at the gene ends were 7 bases for V and 5 bases for J; bases not matched to a gene: 6. This CDR3 has 14 residues. Germline V CDR1 and CDR2: MGHDK, SYGVNS. Full variable domain (missing parts from reference TRBV25-1 and TRBJ2-2): EADIYQTPRYLVIGTGKKITLECSQTMGHDKMYWYQQDPGMELHLIHYSYGVNSTEKGDLSSESTVSRIRTEHFPLTLESARPSHTSQYLCASTARDRTGELFFGEGSRLTVL.

The CDR3 protein is CASSADTGGTEAFF. The CDR3 region has the DNA TGTGCCAGCAGCGCAGATACAGGGGGCACTGAAGCTTTCTTT. J is TRBJ1-1 and V is TRBV9; 8 bases fit TRBD1. Germline V CDR1 and CDR2: SGDLS, YYNGEE. There are 14 residues in the CDR3. Trimming at V came to 3 bases and at J to 4 bases, leaving 5 bases not matched to a gene.

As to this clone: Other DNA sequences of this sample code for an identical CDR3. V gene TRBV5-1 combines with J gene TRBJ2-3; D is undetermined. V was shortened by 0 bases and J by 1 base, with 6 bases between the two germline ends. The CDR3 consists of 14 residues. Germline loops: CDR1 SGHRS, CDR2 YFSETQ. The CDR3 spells CASSLGSGTDTQYF. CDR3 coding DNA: TGCGCCAGCAGCTTGGGGAGCGGCACAGATACGCAGTATTTT.

The CDR3 is CASSLVGATNEKLFF. CDR3 in DNA: TGCGCCAGCAGCTTGGTCGGGGCAACTAATGAAAAACTGTTTTTT. J is TRBJ1-4 and V is TRBV5-1; no clear D. Looked up from germline, CDR1 is SGHRS and CDR2 is YFSETQ. CDR3 length: 15 amino acids. Trimming cost V 0 bases and J 0 bases, with 6 bases left between them.

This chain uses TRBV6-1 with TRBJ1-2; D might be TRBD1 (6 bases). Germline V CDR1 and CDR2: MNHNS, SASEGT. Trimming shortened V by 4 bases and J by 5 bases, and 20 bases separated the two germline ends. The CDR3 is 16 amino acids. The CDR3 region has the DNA TGTGCCAGCAGTGGGGATTGGACAGTCGGCCTATATGGCTACACCTTC. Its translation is CASSGDWTVGLYGYTF.

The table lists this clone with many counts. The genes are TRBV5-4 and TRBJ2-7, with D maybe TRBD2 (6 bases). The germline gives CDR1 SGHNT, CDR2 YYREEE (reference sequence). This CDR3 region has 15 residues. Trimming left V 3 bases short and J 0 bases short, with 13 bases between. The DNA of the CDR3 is TGTGCCAGCAGCTGGGACTCGACGGACTCCTACGAGCAGTACTTC. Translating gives CASSWDSTDSYEQYF.

CDR3 in amino acids: CASSFLAGEDTQYF. CDR3 in DNA: TGCGCCAGCAGCTTCCTAGCGGGGGAAGATACGCAGTATTTT. This rearrangement joins TRBV5-1 to TRBJ2-3; TRBD2 agrees at 10 bases. V shed 2 bases and J 5 bases; nucleotides not matched to a gene: 2. Per the germline V gene, CDR1 is SGHRS and CDR2 is YFSETQ. The CDR3 is 14 residues long.